This T cell receptor beta chain was identified during a study of T-cell memory formation after mild COVID-19. The V gene lost 2 bases and the J gene lost 5 bases, with 10 bases spanning the gap. The CDR3 loop spans 13 amino acids. The germline CDR1 and CDR2 sequences are SGHDT and YYEEEE. Each CDR3 protein gets one entry after TCRdb re-called the 5' RACE reads with MiXCR. The repertoire holds 140,000 or so distinct CDR3 sequences, with roughly 19% as singletons. This chain links TRBV5-6 with TRBJ1-1; no firm D call. The sequence was collected from an adult woman who had mild COVID-19 (a few samples of this study predate the infection). Cell type and time point are not known. Sequencing was done on a sample of PBMCs or a T cell subset sorted from them (not recorded which). This chain's CDR3 is CASSFFGRTEAFF. In nucleotides, the CDR3 is TGTGCCAGCAGCTTTTTCGGGAGGACTGAAGCTTTCTTT. The complete variable domain, with remaining parts taken from reference TRBV5-6 and TRBJ1-1, reads DAGVTQSPTHLIKTRGQQVTLRCSPKSGHDTVSWYQQALGQGPQFIFQYYEEEERQRGNFPDRFSGHQFPNYSSELNVNALLLGDSALYLCASSFFGRTEAFFGQGTRLTVV.